This T cell receptor (beta chain) was recovered during a study of identical twins. Points from the study as a whole: Twins shared beta out-of-frame sequences in excess, but this excess was weaker. The abundant beta clonotypes from cord blood had fewer insertions, and memory repertoires had none of this. When twins shared out-of-frame alpha sequences, those sequences had excess low generation probability.

Unique molecular identifiers were present on the cDNA, and a universal primer site came from template switching. TCRdb fed the 5' RACE reads into MiXCR, producing one record per CDR3 protein. Of some 240,000 distinct CDR3 sequences in the sample, roughly 8.7% were seen once. This clonotype has a handful of counts. Its antigen remains unknown. CDR3 size: 15 residues. The germline V gene encodes CDR1 MNHEY and CDR2 SMNVEV (reference sequence). The V end lost 6 bases, the J end lost 0 bases, and 12 bases lay between the germline ends. These same data were also listed under a study on yellow fever vaccine responses in identical twins.

V and J are TRBV27 and TRBJ2-1; weak D call: TRBD2 (5 bases). The sequence came from a woman under 30 in good health. Sequenced sample: CD8+ T cells sorted from blood. CDR3 sequence: CASSVLGSSYNEQFF. The CDR3 DNA is TGTGCCAGCAGCGTGCTAGGGAGCTCCTACAATGAGCAGTTCTTC.